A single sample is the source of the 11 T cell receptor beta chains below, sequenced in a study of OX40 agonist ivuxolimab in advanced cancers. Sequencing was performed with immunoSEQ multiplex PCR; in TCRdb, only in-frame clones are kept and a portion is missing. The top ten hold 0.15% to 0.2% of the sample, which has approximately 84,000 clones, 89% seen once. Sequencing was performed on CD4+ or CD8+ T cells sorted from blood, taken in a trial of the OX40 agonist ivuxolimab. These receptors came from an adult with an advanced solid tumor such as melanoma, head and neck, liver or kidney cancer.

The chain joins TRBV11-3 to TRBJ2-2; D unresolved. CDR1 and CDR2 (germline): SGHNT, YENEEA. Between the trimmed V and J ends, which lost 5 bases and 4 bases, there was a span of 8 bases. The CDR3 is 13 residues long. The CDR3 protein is CASSATLTGELFF. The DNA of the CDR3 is TGTGCCAGCAGCGCCACCCTCACCGGGGAGCTGTTTTTT.

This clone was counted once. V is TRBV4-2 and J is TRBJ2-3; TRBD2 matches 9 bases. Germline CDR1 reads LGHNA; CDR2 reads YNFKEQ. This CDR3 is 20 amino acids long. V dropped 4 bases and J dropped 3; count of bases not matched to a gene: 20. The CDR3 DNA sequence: TGTGCCAGCAGCCTCGGTGGGTCAATAGCGGGGGATAGTATGACAGATACGCAGTATTTT. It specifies CASSLGGSIAGDSMTDTQYF.

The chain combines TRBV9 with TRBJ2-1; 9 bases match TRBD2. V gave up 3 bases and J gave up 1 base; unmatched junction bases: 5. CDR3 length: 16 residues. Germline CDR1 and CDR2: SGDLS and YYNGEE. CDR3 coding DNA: TGTGCCAGCAGCGAGGGGCTAGCGGGATCCTACAATGAGCAGTTCTTC. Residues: CASSEGLAGSYNEQFF.

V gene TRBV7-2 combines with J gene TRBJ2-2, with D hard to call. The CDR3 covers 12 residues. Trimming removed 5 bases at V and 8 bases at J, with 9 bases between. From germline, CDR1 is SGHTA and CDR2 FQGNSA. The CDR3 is CASSAYGGELFF. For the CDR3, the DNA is TGTGCCAGCAGCGCATACGGAGGGGAGCTGTTTTTT. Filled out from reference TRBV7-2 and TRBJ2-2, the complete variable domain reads GAGVSQSPSNKVTEKGKDVELRCDPISGHTALYWYRQSLGQGLEFLIYFQGNSAPDKSGLPSDRFSAERTGGSVSTLTIQRTQQEDSAVYLCASSAYGGELFFGEGSRLTVL.

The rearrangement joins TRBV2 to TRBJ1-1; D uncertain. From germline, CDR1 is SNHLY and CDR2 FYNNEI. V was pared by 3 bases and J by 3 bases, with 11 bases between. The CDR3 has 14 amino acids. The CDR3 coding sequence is TGTGCCAGCAGTGACCTTACGACCGACACTGAAGCTTTCTTT. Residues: CASSDLTTDTEAFF.

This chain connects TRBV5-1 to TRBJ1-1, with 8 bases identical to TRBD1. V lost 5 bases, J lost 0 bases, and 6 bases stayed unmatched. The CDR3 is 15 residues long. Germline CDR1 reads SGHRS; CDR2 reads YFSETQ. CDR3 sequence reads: CASRTGDPMNTEAFF. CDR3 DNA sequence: TGCGCCAGCAGGACAGGGGATCCTATGAACACTGAAGCTTTCTTT.

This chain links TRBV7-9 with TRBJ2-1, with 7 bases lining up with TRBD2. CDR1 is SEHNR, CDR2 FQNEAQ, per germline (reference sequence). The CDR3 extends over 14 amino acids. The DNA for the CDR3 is TGTGCTATAGTCCCGGGGGGTCATTACAATGAGCAGTTCTTC. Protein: CAIVPGGHYNEQFF.

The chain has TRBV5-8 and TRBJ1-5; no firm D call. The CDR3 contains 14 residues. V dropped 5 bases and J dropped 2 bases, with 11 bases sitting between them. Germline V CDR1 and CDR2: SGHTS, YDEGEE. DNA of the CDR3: TGTGCCAGCAGTCCCGGTGGGGGCAATCAGCCCCAGCATTTT. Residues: CASSPGGGNQPQHF.

The CDR3 DNA follows: TGCGCCAGCAGCTTGGGGAATTCGCCTAATGAAAAACTGTTTTTT. Residues: CASSLGNSPNEKLFF. This chain links TRBV5-1 with TRBJ1-4; D is unresolved. The germline V and J ends were trimmed by 0 bases and 3 bases, with 9 bases remaining between them. The CDR3 runs to 15 residues. The germline gives CDR1 SGHRS, CDR2 YFSETQ.

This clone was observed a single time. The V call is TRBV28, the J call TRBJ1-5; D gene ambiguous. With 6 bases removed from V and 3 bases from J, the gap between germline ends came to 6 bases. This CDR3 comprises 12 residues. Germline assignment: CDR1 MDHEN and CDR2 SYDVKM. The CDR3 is CASRWVNQPQHF. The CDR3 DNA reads TGTGCCAGCAGGTGGGTCAATCAGCCCCAGCATTTT.

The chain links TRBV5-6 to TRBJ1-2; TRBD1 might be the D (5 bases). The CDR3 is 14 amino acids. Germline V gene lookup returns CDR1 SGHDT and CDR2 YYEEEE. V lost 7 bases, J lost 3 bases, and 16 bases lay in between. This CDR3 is CASGITWGDYGYTF. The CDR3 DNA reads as TGTGCCAGCGGAATTACGTGGGGGGACTATGGCTACACCTTC. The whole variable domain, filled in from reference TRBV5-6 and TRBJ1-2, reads DAGVTQSPTHLIKTRGQQVTLRCSPKSGHDTVSWYQQALGQGPQFIFQYYEEEERQRGNFPDRFSGHQFPNYSSELNVNALLLGDSALYLCASGITWGDYGYTFGSGTRLTVV.